Listed below are T cell receptor beta chains from one sample, sequenced in a study of graft-versus-host responses after intestinal transplantation. Only in-frame clones appear in the TCRdb table, and some are missing; sequencing was by immunoSEQ multiplex PCR. The table lists roughly 73,000 clones, 87% of them singletons, with about 8% in the top ten. For these receptors, no antigen is known. Specimen: unstimulated CD8+ T cells sorted from spleen or lymph node cells, collected before transplant. The receptors come from a human donor who was the organ donor for an intestinal transplant. CDR3s include the opening cysteine and the closing phenylalanine or tryptophan. D genes are given only for firm matches. Expanded clones are given a class, and other clones once, few, many or no size at all.

CDR3aa: CASRPLSLYNEQFF
CDR3nt: TGTGCCAGCCGGCCGCTAAGCCTCTACAATGAGCAGTTCTTC
j_gene: TRBJ2-1
abundance: .
v_gene: TRBV27
d_gene: .

CDR3aa: CAWSVPVAGAHYNEQFF
CDR3nt: TGTGCCTGGAGTGTACCCGTCGCGGGGGCCCACTACAATGAGCAGTTCTTC
j_gene: TRBJ2-1
abundance: .
v_gene: TRBV30
d_gene: .

CDR3aa: CASSISGGAEEQFF
CDR3nt: TGTGCCAGCAGCATTAGCGGGGGGGCGGAAGAGCAGTTCTTC
j_gene: TRBJ2-1
abundance: .
v_gene: TRBV9
d_gene: TRBD2

CDR3aa: CASSEVSSPYTDTQYF
CDR3nt: TGTGCCAGCAGTGAAGTGTCCAGCCCTTACACAGATACGCAGTATTTT
j_gene: TRBJ2-3
abundance: .
v_gene: TRBV6-1
d_gene: .

CDR3aa: CATSRDDGSHYNEQFF
CDR3nt: TGTGCCACCAGCAGAGATGACGGGAGCCACTACAATGAGCAGTTCTTC
j_gene: TRBJ2-1
abundance: .
v_gene: TRBV15
d_gene: .

CDR3aa: CASSFGTGKGYTF
CDR3nt: TGTGCCAGCAGCTTCGGGACAGGAAAAGGCTACACCTTC
j_gene: TRBJ1-2
abundance: .
v_gene: TRBV7-9
d_gene: TRBD1

CDR3aa: CASSLVGVAAHEQYF
CDR3nt: TGTGCCAGCAGTTTAGTAGGCGTAGCGGCCCACGAGCAGTACTTC
j_gene: TRBJ2-7
abundance: .
v_gene: TRBV27
d_gene: .

CDR3aa: CATSRVRHPSGYGYTF
CDR3nt: TGTGCCACCAGCAGAGTTCGGCATCCCTCGGGCTATGGCTACACCTTC
j_gene: TRBJ1-2
abundance: .
v_gene: TRBV15
d_gene: .

CDR3aa: CASSFLSGGADNEQFF
CDR3nt: TGTGCCAGCAGCTTCCTAAGCGGGGGGGCCGACAATGAGCAGTTCTTC
j_gene: TRBJ2-1
abundance: .
v_gene: TRBV13
d_gene: TRBD2

CDR3aa: CASSVSRAGNTEAFF
CDR3nt: TGTGCCAGCAGTGTTAGCCGGGCTGGGAACACTGAAGCTTTCTTT
j_gene: TRBJ1-1
abundance: .
v_gene: TRBV2
d_gene: .

CDR3aa: CASSPGSYEQYF
CDR3nt: TGTGCCAGCAGCCCCGGCAGCTACGAGCAGTACTTC
j_gene: TRBJ2-7
abundance: .
v_gene: TRBV14
d_gene: .

CDR3aa: CASSPLFSGETPYEQYF
CDR3nt: TGTGCCAGCAGCCCTCTGTTTAGCGGGGAAACCCCCTACGAGCAGTACTTC
j_gene: TRBJ2-7
abundance: .
v_gene: TRBV5-8
d_gene: TRBD2

CDR3aa: CASSPGTATSSYNSPLHF
CDR3nt: TGTGCCAGCAGTCCGGGGACAGCAACGAGCTCCTATAATTCACCCCTCCACTTT
j_gene: TRBJ1-6
abundance: .
v_gene: TRBV27
d_gene: TRBD1

CDR3aa: CASRSPSYNEQFF
CDR3nt: TGTGCCAGCAGAAGTCCGTCCTACAATGAGCAGTTCTTC
j_gene: TRBJ2-1
abundance: .
v_gene: TRBV7-9
d_gene: .

CDR3aa: CASSLNWAGELFF
CDR3nt: TGTGCCAGCAGTTTAAATTGGGCCGGGGAGCTGTTTTTT
j_gene: TRBJ2-2
abundance: .
v_gene: TRBV27
d_gene: .

CDR3aa: CASSDSQDTGELFF
CDR3nt: TGTGCCAGCAGTGACTCACAGGACACCGGGGAGCTGTTTTTT
j_gene: TRBJ2-2
abundance: .
v_gene: TRBV6-4
d_gene: .

CDR3aa: CASSETGPYEQYF
CDR3nt: TGTGCCAGCAGTGAAACAGGACCCTACGAGCAGTACTTC
j_gene: TRBJ2-7
abundance: .
v_gene: TRBV6-1
d_gene: .

CDR3aa: CASSLVPGQGEGEQYF
CDR3nt: TGTGCCAGCAGCTTGGTCCCTGGGCAGGGAGAAGGGGAGCAGTACTTC
j_gene: TRBJ2-7
abundance: .
v_gene: TRBV5-6
d_gene: .

CDR3aa: CASSQGTGGNEKLFF
CDR3nt: TGCGCCAGCAGCCAAGGGACAGGGGGGAATGAAAAACTGTTTTTT
j_gene: TRBJ1-4
abundance: .
v_gene: TRBV4-1
d_gene: TRBD1

CDR3aa: CASSQVRQGVAEAFF
CDR3nt: TGCGCCAGCAGCCAAGTCCGACAGGGCGTCGCTGAAGCTTTCTTT
j_gene: TRBJ1-1
abundance: .
v_gene: TRBV4-1
d_gene: TRBD1

CDR3aa: CATSKGANVEPNQPQHF
CDR3nt: TGTGCCACCAGCAAAGGGGCCAACGTTGAGCCCAATCAGCCCCAGCATTTT
j_gene: TRBJ1-5
abundance: .
v_gene: TRBV15
d_gene: .

CDR3aa: CASSLLRYNEQFF
CDR3nt: TGTGCCAGCAGCTTGCTTAGGTACAATGAGCAGTTCTTC
j_gene: TRBJ2-1
abundance: once
v_gene: TRBV5-6
d_gene: .

CDR3aa: CASSHSDGAVNSPLHF
CDR3nt: TGCGCCAGCAGCCATTCCGACGGGGCTGTCAATTCACCCCTCCACTTT
j_gene: TRBJ1-6
abundance: .
v_gene: TRBV4-1
d_gene: .

CDR3aa: CASSPSDSGGPLQYF
CDR3nt: TGCGCCAGCAGCCCCTCCGATAGCGGGGGACCTTTACAGTACTTC
j_gene: TRBJ2-7
abundance: .
v_gene: TRBV5-1
d_gene: TRBD2

CDR3aa: CAWSERGLRGHEQYF
CDR3nt: TGTGCCTGGAGTGAGCGGGGACTGCGGGGGCACGAGCAGTACTTC
j_gene: TRBJ2-7
abundance: .
v_gene: TRBV30
d_gene: .

CDR3aa: CASSVIPETQYF
CDR3nt: TGTGCCAGCAGCGTAATCCCGGAGACCCAGTACTTC
j_gene: TRBJ2-5
abundance: once
v_gene: TRBV9
d_gene: .

CDR3aa: CSAQPSTVDYGYTF
CDR3nt: TGCAGCGCTCAACCCAGTACAGTGGACTATGGCTACACCTTC
j_gene: TRBJ1-2
abundance: .
v_gene: TRBV29-1
d_gene: .

CDR3aa: CASSLGPNEQYF
CDR3nt: TGTGCCAGCAGCTTAGGGCCTAACGAGCAGTACTTC
j_gene: TRBJ2-7
abundance: .
v_gene: TRBV7-9
d_gene: .